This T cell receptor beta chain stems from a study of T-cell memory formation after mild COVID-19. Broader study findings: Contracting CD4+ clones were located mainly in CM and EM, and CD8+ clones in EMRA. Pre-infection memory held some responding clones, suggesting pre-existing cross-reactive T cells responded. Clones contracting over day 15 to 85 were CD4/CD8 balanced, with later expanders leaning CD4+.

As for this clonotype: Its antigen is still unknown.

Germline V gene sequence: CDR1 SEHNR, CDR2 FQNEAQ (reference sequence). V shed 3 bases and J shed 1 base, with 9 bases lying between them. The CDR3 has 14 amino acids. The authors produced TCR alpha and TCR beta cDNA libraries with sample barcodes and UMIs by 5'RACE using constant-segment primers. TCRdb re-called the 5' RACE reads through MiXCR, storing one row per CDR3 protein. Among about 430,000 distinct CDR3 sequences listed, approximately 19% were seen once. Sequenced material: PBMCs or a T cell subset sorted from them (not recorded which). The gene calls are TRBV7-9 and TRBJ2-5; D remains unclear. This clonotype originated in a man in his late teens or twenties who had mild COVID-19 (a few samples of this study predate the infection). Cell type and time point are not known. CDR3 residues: CASSFWRRQETQYF. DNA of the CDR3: TGTGCCAGCAGCTTTTGGCGGCGCCAAGAGACCCAGTACTTC. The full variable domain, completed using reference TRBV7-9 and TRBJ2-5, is DTGVSQNPRHKITKRGQNVTFRCDPISEHNRLYWYRQTLGQGPEFLTYFQNEAQLEKSRLLSDRFSAERPKGSFSTLEIQRTEQGDSAMYLCASSFWRRQETQYFGPGTRLLVL.